This TCR beta chain is from a study of neurological immune-mediated disorders. Synthesis of cDNA was performed by 5'RACE using 10-nucleotide random UMIs. In TCRdb, the 5' RACE reads were re-called with MiXCR into one record per CDR3 protein. The top ten hold 0.55% to 0.65% of the sample, which has roughly 44,000 distinct CDR3 sequences, just under 6.5% seen once. J was trimmed by 5 bases and V by 5 bases; bases with no gene match: 8. From germline, CDR1 is SGHRS and CDR2 YFSETQ. The CDR3 is 16 amino acids. Individuals who volunteered at a blood bank located in Maryland, USA, made up the group of healthy controls. The sorted libraries involved the use of 850,000 to 1,000,000 CD4+ or CD8+ T cells. Ten or more counts support this clonotype.

The V call is TRBV5-1, the J call TRBJ2-7; 15 bases are a match to TRBD2. The TCR was taken from a woman between 35 and 50 years old in good health. The sample was CD4+ T cells from blood. CDR3 in amino acids: CASSFGLAGGGNEQYF. In DNA, the CDR3 is TGCGCCAGCAGTTTTGGACTAGCGGGAGGGGGCAACGAGCAGTACTTC.